The clone carrying this T cell receptor (beta chain) was recorded only once. Its specificity is not known. Sequencing was performed with immunoSEQ multiplex PCR; in TCRdb, only in-frame clones are kept and a portion is missing. The table records about 140,000 clones, about 86% of them present only once. Germline loops: CDR1 MNHEY, CDR2 SMNVEV (reference sequence). The J segment lost 5 bases and the V segment lost 5 bases, leaving 4 bases of the junction unmatched. The CDR3 runs 15 residues. The data derive from a study of T cell responses to AZD1222 COVID-19 vaccine. Study information: Second-dose intervals near 4 or 12 weeks were combined. Study-wide findings and caveats: Spike-specific TCR breadth and depth were elevated following two AZD1222 doses. Repertoires were sampled only after the peak T cell response.

The receptor was isolated from an adult in good health. The gene calls are TRBV27 and TRBJ1-6, with 9 bases matching TRBD1. The source material was peripheral blood, sampled on day 0 of AZD1222 vaccination. The chain's CDR3 is CASSHDRGNNSPLHF. The DNA for the CDR3 is TGTGCCAGCAGTCACGACAGGGGGAATAATTCACCCCTCCACTTT.